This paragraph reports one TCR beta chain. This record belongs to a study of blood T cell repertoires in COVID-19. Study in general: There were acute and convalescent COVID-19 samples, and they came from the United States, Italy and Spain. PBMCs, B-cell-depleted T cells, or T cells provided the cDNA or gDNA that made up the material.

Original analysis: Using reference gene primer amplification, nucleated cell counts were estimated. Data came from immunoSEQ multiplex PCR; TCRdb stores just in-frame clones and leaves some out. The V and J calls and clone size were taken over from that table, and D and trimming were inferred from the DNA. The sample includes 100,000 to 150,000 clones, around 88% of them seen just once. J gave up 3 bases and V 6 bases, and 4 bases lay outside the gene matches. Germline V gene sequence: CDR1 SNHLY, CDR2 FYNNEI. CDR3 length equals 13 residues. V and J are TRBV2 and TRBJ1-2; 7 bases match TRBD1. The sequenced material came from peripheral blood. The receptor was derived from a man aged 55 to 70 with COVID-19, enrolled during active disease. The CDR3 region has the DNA TGTGCCAGCAGCGAAACAGGGGACTATGGCTACACCTTC. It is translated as CASSETGDYGYTF.